The 27 T cell receptor beta chains below come from one sample, sequenced in a study of blood T cell repertoires in COVID-19. TCRdb keeps only in-frame clones here, not all; method: immunoSEQ multiplex PCR. This sample yields some 260,000 clones, of which 85% to 90% are seen a single time; about 1.7% belongs to the top ten. Sequencing input: PBMCs or T cells enriched from blood (not recorded which). These receptors came from a man aged 35 to 55 who had recovered from COVID-19.

CDR3 loop: CASRATGGNQPQHF. The CDR3 region has the DNA TGCGCCAGCAGAGCGACAGGGGGCAATCAGCCCCAGCATTTT. The rearrangement uses TRBV10-2 and TRBJ1-5; 8 bases match TRBD1. Germline CDR1 reads WSHSY; CDR2 reads SAAADI. The V segment lost 6 bases and the J segment 2 bases; nucleotides outside the gene matches: 3. The CDR3 spans 14 residues.

V is TRBV7-8 and J is TRBJ1-5; D may be TRBD1 (6 bases). This CDR3 is built from 15 residues. The germline CDR1 and CDR2 sequences are SGHVS and FQNEAQ. Trimming cost V 4 bases and J 7 bases, with 17 bases left between them. The DNA for the CDR3 is TGTGCCAGCAGCTGGGGGCAGGGAGCGGACCAGCCCCAGCATTTT. This translates into CASSWGQGADQPQHF.

This chain links TRBV6-2 or TRBV6-3 with TRBJ1-5, with unresolved D. With 5 bases removed from V and 2 bases from J, the gap between germline ends came to 13 bases. CDR3 length equals 15 residues. Per the germline V gene, CDR1 is MNHEY and CDR2 is SVGEGT. In nucleotides, the CDR3 is TGTGCCAGCAGTCTAATAGCGCGGGGCAATCAGCCCCAGCATTTT. Translation: CASSLIARGNQPQHF.

This sequence joins TRBV3-1 (or the pseudogene TRBV3-2) and TRBJ1-2, with 10 bases lining up with TRBD1. The CDR3 runs 14 residues. Germline CDR1 and CDR2: LGHDT and YNNKEL (reference sequence). J was trimmed by 8 bases and V by 4 bases; bases with no gene match: 7. The CDR3 loop is CASSRQGANNGYTF. CDR3 DNA sequence: TGTGCCAGCAGCCGACAGGGGGCGAACAACGGCTACACCTTC.

The CDR3 sequence is CASSYQGDYGYTF. Here the CDR3 DNA reads TGCGCCAGCAGTTACCAGGGGGACTATGGCTACACCTTC. This rearrangement joins TRBV5-1 to TRBJ1-2; 7 bases line up with TRBD1. The CDR3 is made up of 13 amino acids. Germline V gene sequence: CDR1 SGHRS, CDR2 YFSETQ. The J segment lost 3 bases and the V segment lost 5 bases, leaving 4 bases of the junction unmatched.

This clone was seen a single time. This chain connects TRBV5-6 to TRBJ2-3, with D perhaps TRBD2 (5 bases). V was cut by 2 bases and J by 4 bases, with 11 bases left in between. Germline loops: CDR1 SGHDT, CDR2 YYEEEE. The CDR3 contains 14 residues. CDR3 in amino acids: CASSFGLSPDTQYF. The CDR3 DNA sequence: TGTGCCAGCAGCTTCGGACTGAGCCCAGATACGCAGTATTTT.

This clone has just one count. V is TRBV18 and J is TRBJ1-1; D unclear. The CDR3 runs 14 residues. Germline CDR1 KGHSH, CDR2 LQKENI. Deletions cut 3 bases from V and 1 base from J, with 9 bases between. The CDR3: CASSPSQANTEAFF. The CDR3, as DNA: TGTGCCAGCTCACCTTCCCAGGCGAACACTGAAGCTTTCTTT. Together with reference TRBV18 and TRBJ1-1, the CDR3 gives the full variable domain: NAGVMQNPRHLVRRRGQEARLRCSPMKGHSHVYWYRQLPEEGLKFMVYLQKENIIDESGMPKERFSAEFPKEGPSILRIQQVVRGDSAAYFCASSPSQANTEAFFGQGTRLTVV.

This chain uses TRBV5-4 with TRBJ1-2; maybe TRBD1 (5 bases). The length of the CDR3 is 15 residues. Germline CDR1 and CDR2: SGHNT and YYREEE (reference sequence). The ends were cut back, 2 bases at V and 3 bases at J, with 14 bases in the middle. Here the CDR3 reads CASSFSYRGDYGYTF. The DNA of the CDR3 is TGTGCCAGCAGCTTCTCGTATCGGGGGGACTATGGCTACACCTTC.

This chain connects TRBV10-3 to TRBJ2-1; no reliable D call. Trimming cost V 8 bases and J 6 bases, with 8 bases left between them. Germline V gene data show CDR1 as ENHRY and CDR2 as SYGVKD. The CDR3 loop spans 11 amino acids. The CDR3 sequence: CAIHDTNEQFF. As DNA, the CDR3 is TGTGCCATCCATGACACCAATGAGCAGTTCTTC.

The gene calls are TRBV19 and TRBJ2-7, with D possibly TRBD1 on 5 matching bases. From germline, CDR1 is LNHDA and CDR2 SQIVND (reference sequence). The CDR3 consists of 14 residues. Trimming took off 7 bases at V and 0 bases at J, with 13 bases between the two ends. CDR3 sequence reads: CASKEGVSSYEQYF. DNA for the CDR3: TGTGCCAGTAAGGAAGGGGTGAGCTCCTACGAGCAGTACTTC.

This clone was seen ten or more times. The gene calls are TRBV18 and TRBJ2-7; possible D gene TRBD2, 5 bases. V was pared by 0 bases and J by 4 bases, with 13 bases between. Germline assignment: CDR1 KGHSH and CDR2 LQKENI. The CDR3 spans 15 residues. This CDR3 reads CASSPPILEGYEQYF. The CDR3 DNA reads as TGTGCCAGCTCACCACCAATCCTAGAGGGATACGAGCAGTACTTC.

The chain couples TRBV6-1 to TRBJ2-7, with 11 bases that match TRBD2. CDR1 is MNHNS and CDR2 is SASEGT in the germline V gene. The junction had 3 bases not matched to a gene; V was cut back by 5 bases and J by 3 bases. This CDR3 spans 14 amino acids. The CDR3 coding sequence is TGTGCCAGCAGTTTAGCGGGAGGGATCTACGAGCAGTACTTC. It codes for CASSLAGGIYEQYF.

The chain employs TRBV29-1 and TRBJ2-1; TRBD1 matches at 7 bases. The CDR3 is made up of 14 amino acids. With V trimmed by 1 base and J by 3 bases, 3 bases remained unmatched. Germline V gives CDR1 SQVTM, CDR2 ANQGSEA. CDR3 DNA: TGCAGCGTTGAAGGAGGGACAGTCTACAATGAGCAGTTCTTC. Translating it yields CSVEGGTVYNEQFF.

As regards this clone: Other nucleotide sequences in the sample specify the same CDR3. In nucleotides, the CDR3 is TGCGCCAGCAGCTTGCAGGGGACTAATGAAAAACTGTTTTTT. Translated, it gives CASSLQGTNEKLFF. V gene TRBV5-1 combines with J gene TRBJ1-4; a possible D gene is TRBD1 (6 bases). This CDR3 has 14 amino acids. The V gene lost 1 base and the J gene lost 2 bases, with 6 bases spanning the gap. Germline V CDR1 and CDR2: SGHRS, YFSETQ.

V usage is TRBV7-3 and J usage is TRBJ2-5, with D possibly TRBD2 on 6 matching bases. The CDR3 spans 15 residues. Germline V gene data show CDR1 as SGHTA and CDR2 as FQGTGA. The V end was cut by 5 bases, the J end by 3 bases, with 16 bases between. CDR3 nucleotide sequence: TGTGCCAGCAGCCCCCAGGTGGGGGGAGAAGAGACCCAGTACTTC. Translated: CASSPQVGGEETQYF.

V is TRBV2 and J is TRBJ1-4; D may be TRBD1 (5 bases). The V and J ends lost 4 bases and 8 bases respectively, with 11 bases between them. Germline lookup yields CDR1 SNHLY and CDR2 FYNNEI. The CDR3 is 13 residues long. CDR3 residues: CASSVEKGEKLFF. The CDR3 nucleotides read TGTGCCAGCAGTGTAGAGAAGGGGGAAAAACTGTTTTTT.

V and J are TRBV5-6 and TRBJ2-2; D is unresolved. Between the trimmed V and J ends, which lost 2 bases and 1 base, there was a span of 3 bases. The CDR3 is 13 residues long. Germline V gives CDR1 SGHDT, CDR2 YYEEEE. The CDR3 DNA sequence: TGTGCCAGCAGCTTTCAGAACACCGGGGAGCTGTTTTTT. It is translated as CASSFQNTGELFF.

J is TRBJ2-5 and V is TRBV2; perhaps TRBD2 as D (5 bases). V lost 5 bases to trimming and J lost 5 bases, with 15 bases between them. The CDR3 covers 14 residues. The germline gives CDR1 SNHLY, CDR2 FYNNEI. The CDR3 spells CASSTRGRFETQYF. The DNA of the CDR3 is TGTGCCAGCAGTACTAGAGGTCGATTTGAGACCCAGTACTTC.

J is TRBJ2-1 and V is TRBV2; TRBD2 agrees at 9 bases. Losses at the gene ends were 5 bases for V and 13 bases for J; bases not matched to a gene: 6. CDR3 length: 12 amino acids. Germline V gives CDR1 SNHLY, CDR2 FYNNEI. CDR3 sequence: CASSTGTSLQFF. CDR3 bases: TGTGCCAGCAGTACCGGGACTAGCCTCCAGTTCTTC.

The chain joins TRBV27 to TRBJ1-1; weak D call: TRBD1 (5 bases). Deletions cut 3 bases from V and 4 bases from J, with 12 bases between. Germline V gene lookup returns CDR1 MNHEY and CDR2 SMNVEV (reference sequence). The CDR3 extends over 14 amino acids. The CDR3 nucleotides read TGTGCCAGCAGTTTTGCTCAGGGCGGCACTGAAGCTTTCTTT. Protein product: CASSFAQGGTEAFF.

J is TRBJ2-7 and V is TRBV5-1, with 9 positions matching TRBD1. This CDR3 is built from 14 residues. The germline gives CDR1 SGHRS, CDR2 YFSETQ. V dropped 4 bases and J dropped 5; count of bases not matched to a gene: 7. Here the CDR3 DNA reads TGCGCCAGCAGCGGATTGGGACAGGGAGACGAGCAGTACTTC. Its protein product is CASSGLGQGDEQYF.

V gene TRBV18 combines with J gene TRBJ2-5; D is perhaps TRBD2 (6 bases). Trimming shortened V by 3 bases and J by 7 bases, and 18 bases separated the two germline ends. CDR3 length: 15 residues. Germline CDR1 KGHSH, CDR2 LQKENI. In DNA, the CDR3 is TGTGCCAGCTCACCGCCTAGCGAGCTAATGTGGACCCAGTACTTC. The encoded protein is CASSPPSELMWTQYF.

The rearrangement uses TRBV19 and TRBJ1-5, with TRBD1 matching over 7 bases. Looked up from germline, CDR1 is LNHDA and CDR2 is SQIVND (reference sequence). The CDR3 runs 15 residues. V gave up 9 bases and J gave up 4 bases; unmatched junction bases: 12. The CDR3 protein is CASIGRGQPNQPQHF. The DNA for the CDR3 is TGTGCCAGCATTGGAAGGGGACAGCCTAATCAGCCCCAGCATTTT. Filled out from reference TRBV19 and TRBJ1-5, the complete variable domain reads DGGITQSPKYLFRKEGQNVTLSCEQNLNHDAMYWYRQDPGQGLRLIYYSQIVNDFQKGDIAEGYSVSREKKESFPLTVTSAQKNPTAFYLCASIGRGQPNQPQHFGDGTRLSIL.

V is TRBV29-1 and J is TRBJ2-7; 7 bases line up with TRBD1. The CDR3 length is 12 residues. The V and J ends lost 4 bases and 3 bases, in that order; junction bases with no gene match: 3. In germline, CDR1 is SQVTM, CDR2 ANQGSEA. CDR3 sequence: CSVVTGNYEQYF. CDR3 in DNA: TGCAGCGTTGTGACAGGGAACTACGAGCAGTACTTC.

This clone was seen just once. The chain recombines TRBV10-3 with TRBJ1-2; perhaps TRBD1 as D (6 bases). V was trimmed by 2 bases and J by 6 bases, leaving 10 bases between them. The CDR3 has 13 amino acids. Looked up from germline, CDR1 is ENHRY and CDR2 is SYGVKD. DNA for the CDR3: TGTGCCATCAGTGAGACCCGGGACAATGGCTACACCTTC. It yields the protein CAISETRDNGYTF.

This clone showed up just once. CDR3 loop: CASSVDDRGSPLHF. CDR3 nucleotides: TGTGCCAGCAGCGTAGACGACAGGGGATCACCCCTCCACTTT. This chain joins TRBV9 and TRBJ1-6, with 8 bases aligning to TRBD1. J gave up 10 bases and V 0 bases, and 3 bases lay outside the gene matches. The CDR3 sequence is 14 residues long. Germline-derived CDR1 and CDR2 are SGDLS and YYNGEE.

The CDR3 sequence: CASSLAEVQGYEQYF. The CDR3 bases are TGCGCCAGCAGCTTGGCCGAGGTACAGGGCTACGAGCAGTACTTC. The V call is TRBV5-1, the J call TRBJ2-7; D perhaps matches TRBD1 (6 bases). V shed 0 bases and J shed 3 bases, with 13 bases lying between them. Germline V gives CDR1 SGHRS, CDR2 YFSETQ. There are 15 residues in the CDR3.